Given below is one T cell receptor (beta chain) in context. Its antigen is unidentified. TCR alpha and TCR beta cDNA libraries carrying sample barcodes and UMIs were produced by 5'RACE using constant-segment primers. TCRdb called the 5' RACE reads again in MiXCR, with one record for every CDR3 protein. The table lists roughly 310,000 distinct CDR3 sequences, about 16% of them singletons. This sample is part of a study of T-cell memory formation after mild COVID-19. Study details: TCR clusters were mostly donor specific. Overall study findings and caveats: That cross-reactive memory joined was suggested by some responding clones appearing in pre-infection memory.

The germline V gene has CDR1 MDHEN and CDR2 SYDVKM. The CDR3 extends over 15 amino acids. J was trimmed by 4 bases and V by 4 bases; bases with no gene match: 4. The TCR comes from a man between 18 and 29 years old who had mild COVID-19 (a few samples of this study predate the infection). Cell type and time point are not known. The source material was PBMCs or a T cell subset sorted from them (not recorded which). This chain uses TRBV28 with TRBJ1-5, with 10 bases matching TRBD1. The CDR3 here is CASSWGDRGNQPQHF. DNA for the CDR3: TGTGCCAGCAGTTGGGGGGACAGGGGTAATCAGCCCCAGCATTTT.